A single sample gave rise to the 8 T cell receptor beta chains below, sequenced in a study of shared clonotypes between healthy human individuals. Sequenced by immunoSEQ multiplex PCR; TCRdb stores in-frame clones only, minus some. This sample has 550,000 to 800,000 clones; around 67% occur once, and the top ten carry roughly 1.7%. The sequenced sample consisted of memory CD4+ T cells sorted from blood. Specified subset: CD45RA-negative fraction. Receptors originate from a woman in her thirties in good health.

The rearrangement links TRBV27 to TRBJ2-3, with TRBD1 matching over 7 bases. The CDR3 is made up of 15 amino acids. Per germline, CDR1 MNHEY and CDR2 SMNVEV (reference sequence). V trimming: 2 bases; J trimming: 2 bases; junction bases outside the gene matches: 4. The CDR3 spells CASSLTGQLTDTQYF. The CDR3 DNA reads TGTGCCAGCAGTTTAACGGGACAGCTCACAGATACGCAGTATTTT.

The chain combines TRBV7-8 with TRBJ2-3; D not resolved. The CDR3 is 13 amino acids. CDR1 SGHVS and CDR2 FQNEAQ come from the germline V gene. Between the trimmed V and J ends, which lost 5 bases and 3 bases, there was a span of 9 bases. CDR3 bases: TGTGCCAGCAGCGTCGGGTTTACAGATACGCAGTATTTT. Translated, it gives CASSVGFTDTQYF.

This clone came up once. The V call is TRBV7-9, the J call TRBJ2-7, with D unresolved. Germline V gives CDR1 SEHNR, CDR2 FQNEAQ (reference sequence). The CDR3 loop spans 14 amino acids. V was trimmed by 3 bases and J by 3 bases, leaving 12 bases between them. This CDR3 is CASSFSDGFYEQYF. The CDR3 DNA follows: TGTGCCAGCAGCTTTTCTGATGGGTTCTACGAGCAGTACTTC.

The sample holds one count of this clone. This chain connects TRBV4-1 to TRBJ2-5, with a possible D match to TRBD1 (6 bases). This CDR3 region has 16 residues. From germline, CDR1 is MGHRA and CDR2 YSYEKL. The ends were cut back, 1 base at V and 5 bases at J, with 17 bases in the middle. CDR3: CASSQGYQGSAETQYF. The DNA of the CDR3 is TGCGCCAGCAGCCAAGGATACCAGGGGTCGGCGGAGACCCAGTACTTC.

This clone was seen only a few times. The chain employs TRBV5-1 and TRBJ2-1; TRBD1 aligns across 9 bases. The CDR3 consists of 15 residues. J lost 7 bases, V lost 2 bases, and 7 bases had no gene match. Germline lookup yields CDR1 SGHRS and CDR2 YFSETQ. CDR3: CASSFRTGDLNEQFF. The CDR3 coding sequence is TGCGCCAGCAGCTTTAGGACAGGGGATCTGAATGAGCAGTTCTTC.

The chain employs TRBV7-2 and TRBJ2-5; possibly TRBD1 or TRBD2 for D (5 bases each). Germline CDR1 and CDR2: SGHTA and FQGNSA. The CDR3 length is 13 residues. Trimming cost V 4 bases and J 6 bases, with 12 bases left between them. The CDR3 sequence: CASSSGTPKTQYF. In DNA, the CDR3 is TGTGCCAGCAGCTCCGGGACCCCGAAGACCCAGTACTTC.

The CDR3 nucleotides are TGTGCCAGCAGTGCTATGACTCCGGCCCGGCAGCAGTACTTC. It codes for CASSAMTPARQQYF. The rearrangement joins TRBV6-1 to TRBJ2-7; no definite D call. Germline lookup yields CDR1 MNHNS and CDR2 SASEGT. This CDR3 spans 14 amino acids. With 4 bases removed from V and 8 bases from J, the gap between germline ends came to 18 bases.

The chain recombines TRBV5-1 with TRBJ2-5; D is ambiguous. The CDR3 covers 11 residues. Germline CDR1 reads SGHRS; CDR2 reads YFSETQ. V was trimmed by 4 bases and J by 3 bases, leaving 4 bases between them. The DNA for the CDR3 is TGCGCCAGCAGCGGTGAAGAGACCCAGTACTTC. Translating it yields CASSGEETQYF.